This entry is about one TCR beta chain. Its antigen is unknown. The source of the sample is a study of T cell responses to AZD1222 COVID-19 vaccine. Study-wide results and caveats: Only six or seven AZD1222 recipients were seropositive at baseline. Clonal diversity was possibly underestimated, and white British individuals and females predominated among donors. Breadth and depth of Spike-specific TCRs rose after two AZD1222 doses.

This CDR3 contains 15 residues. Trimming took off 2 bases at V and 2 bases at J, with 11 bases between the two ends. Germline V gene lookup returns CDR1 SGHDT and CDR2 YYEEEE. Sequencing used immunoSEQ multiplex PCR; TCRdb keeps in-frame clones, though not all of them. The sample carries around 180,000 clones, more than 70% recorded once. The chain links TRBV5-6 to TRBJ2-1; D may correspond to TRBD1 or TRBD2 (5 bases each). Material: peripheral blood, obtained 28 days after the second AZD1222 dose. The sequence was collected from an adult who received the AZD1222 COVID-19 vaccine. The chain's CDR3 is CASSFGTRTYNEQFF. CDR3 DNA: TGTGCCAGCAGCTTCGGGACGCGGACCTACAATGAGCAGTTCTTC.